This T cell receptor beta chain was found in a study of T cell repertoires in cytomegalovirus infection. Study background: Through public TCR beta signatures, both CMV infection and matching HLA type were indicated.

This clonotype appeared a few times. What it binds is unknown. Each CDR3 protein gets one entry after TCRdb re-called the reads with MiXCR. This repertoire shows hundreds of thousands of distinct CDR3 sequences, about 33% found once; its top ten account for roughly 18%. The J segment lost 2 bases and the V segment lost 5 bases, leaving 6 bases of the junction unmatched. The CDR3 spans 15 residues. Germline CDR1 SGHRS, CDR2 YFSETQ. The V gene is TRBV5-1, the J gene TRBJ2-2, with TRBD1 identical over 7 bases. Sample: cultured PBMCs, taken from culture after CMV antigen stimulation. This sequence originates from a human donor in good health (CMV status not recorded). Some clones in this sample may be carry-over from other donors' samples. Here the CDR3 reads CASRGTDPNTGELFF. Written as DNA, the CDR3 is TGCGCCAGCAGGGGGACAGACCCTAACACCGGGGAGCTGTTTTTT.